Below, 18 T cell receptor beta chains from the same sample are listed, as sequenced in a study of cytomegalovirus exposure and HLA in healthy donors. The PCR made use of 60 Vbeta and 13 Jbeta primers. The repertoire was sequenced with immunoSEQ multiplex PCR; TCRdb's copy has only in-frame clones and lacks some. The data hold 80,000 to 95,000 clones, with approximately 86% observed a single time. Input material: PBMCs. The receptors were sampled from a man aged 25 to 45 in good health and CMV-seropositive.

This clone was observed a few times. The chain couples TRBV5-4 to TRBJ1-1; 8 bases are a match to TRBD1. CDR1 is SGHNT, CDR2 YYREEE, per germline (reference sequence). This CDR3 has 14 amino acids. J lost 0 bases, V lost 5 bases, and 3 bases had no gene match. CDR3 sequence reads: CASRQDRVNTEAFF. The CDR3 nucleotides read TGTGCCAGCAGACAGGACAGGGTGAACACTGAAGCTTTCTTT.

The chain carries TRBV11-3 and TRBJ2-7, with 7 bases that match TRBD1. Per the germline V gene, CDR1 is SGHNT and CDR2 is YENEEA. The CDR3 extends over 13 amino acids. V lost 5 bases, J lost 2 bases, and 3 bases stayed unmatched. CDR3 DNA sequence: TGTGCCAGCAGCCCAGGGACAGCCTACGAGCAGTACTTC. Translating gives CASSPGTAYEQYF.

The chain employs TRBV6-5 and TRBJ1-2; TRBD1 matches 7 bases. CDR1 and CDR2 from the germline V gene are MNHEY and SVGAGI. The CDR3 sequence is 15 residues long. J gave up 6 bases and V 6 bases, and 13 bases lay outside the gene matches. In nucleotides, the CDR3 is TGTGCCAGCAGAAGCGGACAGGTTTATTGGCATGGCTACACCTTC. Translated, it gives CASRSGQVYWHGYTF.

CDR3 coding DNA: TGTGCCAGTAAATCACAGGGGGCACTGAACACTGAAGCTTTCTTT. It is translated as CASKSQGALNTEAFF. The genes are TRBV19 and TRBJ1-1; 9 bases agree with TRBD1. Germline loops: CDR1 LNHDA, CDR2 SQIVND (reference sequence). J lost 0 bases, V lost 7 bases, and 6 bases had no gene match. The CDR3 runs to 15 residues.

This clone showed up just once. V is TRBV28 and J is TRBJ2-3; TRBD2 aligns across 14 bases. This CDR3 has 21 amino acids. J lost 2 bases, V lost 4 bases, and 17 bases had no gene match. In germline, CDR1 is MDHEN, CDR2 SYDVKM. The CDR3 sequence: CASSSPSGLGLAGGSTDTQYF. The CDR3 nucleotides are TGTGCCAGCAGTTCCCCATCCGGCCTCGGACTAGCGGGAGGTTCCACAGATACGCAGTATTTT.

This clone occurred a few times. The chain uses TRBV6-1 and TRBJ1-3; TRBD1 aligns across 7 bases. Germline V gene sequence: CDR1 MNHNS, CDR2 SASEGT. This CDR3 is 15 amino acids long. V gave up 4 bases and J gave up 4 bases; unmatched junction bases: 7. CDR3 loop: CASSVSGTEGNTIYF. CDR3 DNA: TGTGCCAGCAGTGTTTCCGGGACAGAGGGAAACACCATATATTTT.

J is TRBJ2-1 and V is TRBV5-1; perhaps TRBD2 as D (6 bases). Germline-derived CDR1 and CDR2 are SGHRS and YFSETQ. Trimming took off 2 bases at V and 6 bases at J, with 18 bases between the two ends. The CDR3 spans 16 residues. CDR3 sequence (DNA): TGCGCCAGCAGCTTTTCCATTGGTTCCGGGGGCAATGAGCAGTTCTTC. Its protein is CASSFSIGSGGNEQFF.

CDR3 nucleotide sequence: TGTGCCACCAGCAATGCGGCGGGGACTGAAGCTTTCTTT. This encodes CATSNAAGTEAFF. V and J are TRBV15 and TRBJ1-1; unclear D gene. Trimming took 4 bases from V and 5 from J, leaving 11 bases between them. The germline V gene encodes CDR1 LNHNV and CDR2 YYDKDF (reference sequence). CDR3 length: 13 amino acids. The full variable domain, in which reference TRBV15 and TRBJ1-1 provide the parts outside the CDR3, is DAMVIQNPRYQVTQFGKPVTLSCSQTLNHNVMYWYQQKSSQAPKLLFHYYDKDFNNEADTPDNFQSRRPNTSFCFLDIRSPGLGDTAMYLCATSNAAGTEAFFGQGTRLTVV.

The chain combines TRBV5-6 with TRBJ2-7; TRBD1 might be the D (5 bases). Germline V gives CDR1 SGHDT, CDR2 YYEEEE. Trimming left V 4 bases short and J 0 bases short, with 14 bases between. The CDR3 spans 15 residues. The CDR3 reads CASSPRQFYSYEQYF. Here the CDR3 DNA reads TGTGCCAGCAGCCCGAGACAGTTTTACTCCTACGAGCAGTACTTC.

The V gene is TRBV5-1, the J gene TRBJ2-5; 16 nucleotides align to TRBD2. The length of the CDR3 is 20 residues. CDR1 is SGHRS and CDR2 is YFSETQ in the germline V gene. The V gene end was trimmed by 1 base and the J gene end by 4 bases; junction bases not matched to a gene: 13. The CDR3: CASSLSPPGLAGGPRETQYF. The CDR3 region has the DNA TGCGCCAGCAGCTTGTCCCCACCGGGACTAGCGGGAGGGCCGAGAGAGACCCAGTACTTC.

The DNA of the CDR3 is TGCGCCAGCAGCTTGCAACTAGCGGGAGAAACGGAGCAGTTCTTC. It specifies CASSLQLAGETEQFF. This chain links TRBV5-1 with TRBJ2-1; 11 bases match TRBD2. V shed 1 base, J shed 10 bases, and the junction held 7 bases outside the gene matches. This CDR3 is 15 amino acids long. Per the germline V gene, CDR1 is SGHRS and CDR2 is YFSETQ.

The CDR3 sequence: CASSDRDPSYEQYF. In nucleotides, the CDR3 is TGTGCCAGCTCCGACAGGGACCCCTCCTACGAGCAGTACTTC. V and J are TRBV18 and TRBJ2-5; 7 bases match TRBD1. The DNA end favors TRBJ2-7, so the J call may be wrong. This CDR3 is 14 amino acids long. CDR1 and CDR2 from the germline V gene are KGHSH and LQKENI.

This sequence joins TRBV18 and TRBJ1-1; D is unresolved. Germline CDR1 and CDR2: KGHSH and LQKENI. The CDR3 is 13 amino acids. The V gene lost 3 bases and the J gene lost 3 bases, with 8 bases spanning the gap. This CDR3 reads CASSPGGHTEAFF. The CDR3 bases are TGTGCCAGCTCACCGGGAGGGCACACTGAAGCTTTCTTT. The full variable domain, completed using reference TRBV18 and TRBJ1-1, is NAGVMQNPRHLVRRRGQEARLRCSPMKGHSHVYWYRQLPEEGLKFMVYLQKENIIDESGMPKERFSAEFPKEGPSILRIQQVVRGDSAAYFCASSPGGHTEAFFGQGTRLTVV.

The CDR3 sequence: CASSPATNTDTQYF. The CDR3 DNA sequence: TGTGCCAGCAGCCCTGCAACAAACACAGATACGCAGTATTTT. The chain recombines TRBV9 with TRBJ2-3; D ambiguous. The CDR3 extends over 14 amino acids. CDR1 and CDR2 from the germline V gene are SGDLS and YYNGEE. The V and J ends lost 4 bases and 2 bases respectively, with 11 bases between them.

The chain couples TRBV9 to TRBJ2-5; D perhaps matches TRBD2 (6 bases). This CDR3 contains 14 residues. V lost 3 bases, J lost 2 bases, and 11 bases lay in between. From germline, CDR1 is SGDLS and CDR2 YYNGEE. The CDR3 reads CASSEGTVQETQYF. CDR3 coding DNA: TGTGCCAGCAGCGAGGGGACTGTACAAGAGACCCAGTACTTC. The variable domain in full, with the rest retrieved from reference TRBV9 and TRBJ2-5, is DSGVTQTPKHLITATGQRVTLRCSPRSGDLSVYWYQQSLDQGLQFLIQYYNGEERAKGNILERFSAQQFPDLHSELNLSSLELGDSALYFCASSEGTVQETQYFGPGTRLLVL.

This chain links TRBV7-9 with TRBJ1-1; 7 nucleotides agree with TRBD1. This CDR3 spans 14 amino acids. J gave up 1 base and V 5 bases, and 4 bases lay outside the gene matches. Germline V gene sequence: CDR1 SEHNR, CDR2 FQNEAQ (reference sequence). The DNA of the CDR3 is TGTGCCAGCAGCCCCGACAGGGCGAACACTGAAGCTTTCTTT. It translates to CASSPDRANTEAFF. Together with reference TRBV7-9 and TRBJ1-1, the CDR3 gives the full variable domain: DTGVSQNPRHKITKRGQNVTFRCDPISEHNRLYWYRQTLGQGPEFLTYFQNEAQLEKSRLLSDRFSAERPKGSFSTLEIQRTEQGDSAMYLCASSPDRANTEAFFGQGTRLTVV.

V usage is TRBV6-6 and J usage is TRBJ1-2, with D possibly being TRBD1 (6 bases). The CDR3 contains 13 residues. V lost 6 bases to trimming and J lost 8 bases, with 16 bases between them. The V gene's germline CDR1 is MNHNY and CDR2 SVGAGI (reference sequence). The DNA of the CDR3 is TGTGCCAGCAGCCAGGGGCAGTGGGAAGGCTACACCTTC. Protein: CASSQGQWEGYTF.

The chain links TRBV5-8 to TRBJ1-5; 9 bases fit TRBD1. The junction had 8 bases not matched to a gene; V was cut back by 1 base and J by 6 bases. Germline CDR1 and CDR2: SGHTS and YDEGEE. The CDR3 extends over 16 amino acids. The CDR3 DNA reads as TGTGCCAGCAGCTTGAACATTGGACAGGGGTTTCAGCCCCAGCATTTT. Amino acids: CASSLNIGQGFQPQHF. Variable domain in full (rest from reference TRBV5-8 and TRBJ1-5): EAGVTQSPTHLIKTRGQQATLRCSPISGHTSVYWYQQALGLGLQFLLWYDEGEERNRGNFPPRFSGRQFPNYSSELNVNALELEDSALYLCASSLNIGQGFQPQHFGDGTRLSIL.